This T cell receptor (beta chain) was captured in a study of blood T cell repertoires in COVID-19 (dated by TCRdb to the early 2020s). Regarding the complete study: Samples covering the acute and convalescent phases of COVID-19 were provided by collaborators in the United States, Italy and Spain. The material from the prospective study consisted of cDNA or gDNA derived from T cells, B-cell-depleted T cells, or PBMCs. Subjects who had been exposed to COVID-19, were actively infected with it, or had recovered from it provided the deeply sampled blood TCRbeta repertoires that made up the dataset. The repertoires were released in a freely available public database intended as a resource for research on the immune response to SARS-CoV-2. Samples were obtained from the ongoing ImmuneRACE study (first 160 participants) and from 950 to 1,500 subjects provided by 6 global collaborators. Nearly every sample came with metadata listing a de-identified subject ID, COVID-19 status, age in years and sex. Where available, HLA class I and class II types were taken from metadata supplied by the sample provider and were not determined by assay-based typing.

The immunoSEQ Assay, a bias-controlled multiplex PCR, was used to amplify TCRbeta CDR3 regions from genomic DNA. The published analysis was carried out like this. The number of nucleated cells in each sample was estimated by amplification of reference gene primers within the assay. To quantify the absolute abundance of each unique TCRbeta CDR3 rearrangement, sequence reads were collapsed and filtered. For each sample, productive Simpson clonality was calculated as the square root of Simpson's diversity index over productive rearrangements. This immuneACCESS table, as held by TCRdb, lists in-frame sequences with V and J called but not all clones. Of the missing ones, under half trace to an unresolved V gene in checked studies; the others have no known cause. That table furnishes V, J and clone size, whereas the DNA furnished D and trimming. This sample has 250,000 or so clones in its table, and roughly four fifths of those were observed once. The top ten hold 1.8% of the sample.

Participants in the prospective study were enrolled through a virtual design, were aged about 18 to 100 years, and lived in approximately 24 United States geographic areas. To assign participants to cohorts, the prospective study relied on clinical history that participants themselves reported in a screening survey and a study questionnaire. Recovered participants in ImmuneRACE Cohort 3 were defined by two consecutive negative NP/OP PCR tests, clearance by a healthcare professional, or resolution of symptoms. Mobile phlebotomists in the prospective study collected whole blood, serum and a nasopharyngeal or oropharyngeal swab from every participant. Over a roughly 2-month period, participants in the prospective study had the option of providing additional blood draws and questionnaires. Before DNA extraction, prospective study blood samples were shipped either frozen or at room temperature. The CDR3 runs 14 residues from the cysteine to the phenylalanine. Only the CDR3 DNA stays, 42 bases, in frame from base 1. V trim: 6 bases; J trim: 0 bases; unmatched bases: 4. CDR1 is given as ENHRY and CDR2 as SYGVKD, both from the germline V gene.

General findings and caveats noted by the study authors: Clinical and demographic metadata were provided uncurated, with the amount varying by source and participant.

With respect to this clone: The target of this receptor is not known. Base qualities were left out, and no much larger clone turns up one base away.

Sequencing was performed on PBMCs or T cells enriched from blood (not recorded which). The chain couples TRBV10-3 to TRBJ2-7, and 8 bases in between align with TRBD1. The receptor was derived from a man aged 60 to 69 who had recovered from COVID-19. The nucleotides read TGTGCCATCAGCACAGGGGGAGACTCCTACGAGCAGTACTTC. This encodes CAISTGGDSYEQYF.